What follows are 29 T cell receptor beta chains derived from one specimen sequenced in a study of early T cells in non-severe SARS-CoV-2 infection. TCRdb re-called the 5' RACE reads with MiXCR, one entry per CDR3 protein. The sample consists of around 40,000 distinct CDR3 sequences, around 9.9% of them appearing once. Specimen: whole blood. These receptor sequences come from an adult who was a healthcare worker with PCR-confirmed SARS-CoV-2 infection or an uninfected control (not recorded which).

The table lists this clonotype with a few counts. CDR3 sequence: CASRDRAGEQYF. CDR3 nucleotide sequence: TGCGCCAGCAGGGACAGGGCAGGGGAGCAGTACTTC. This chain uses TRBV5-1 with TRBJ2-7, with 8 positions matching TRBD1. Germline V gene lookup returns CDR1 SGHRS and CDR2 YFSETQ. CDR3 length: 12 amino acids. J gave up 7 bases and V 5 bases, and 5 bases lay outside the gene matches.

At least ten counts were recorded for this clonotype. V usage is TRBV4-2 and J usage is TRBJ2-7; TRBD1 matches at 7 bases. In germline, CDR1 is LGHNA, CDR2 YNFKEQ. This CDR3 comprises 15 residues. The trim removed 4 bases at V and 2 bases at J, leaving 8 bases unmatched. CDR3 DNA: TGTGCCAGCAGCCCACCTCGGGACAGAGCCTACGAGCAGTACTTC. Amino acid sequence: CASSPPRDRAYEQYF.

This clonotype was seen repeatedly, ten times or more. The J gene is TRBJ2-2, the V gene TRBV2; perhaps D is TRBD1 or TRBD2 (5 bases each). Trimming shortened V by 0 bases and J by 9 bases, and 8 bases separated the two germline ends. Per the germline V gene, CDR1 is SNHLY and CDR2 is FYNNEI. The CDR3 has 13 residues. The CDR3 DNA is TGTGCCAGCAGTGAAGCGGGGGAGTGGGAGCTGTTTTTT. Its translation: CASSEAGEWELFF.

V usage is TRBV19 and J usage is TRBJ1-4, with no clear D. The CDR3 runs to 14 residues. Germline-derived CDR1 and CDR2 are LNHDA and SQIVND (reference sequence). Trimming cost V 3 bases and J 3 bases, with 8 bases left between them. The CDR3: CASSIYSPNEKLFF. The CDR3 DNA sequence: TGTGCCAGTAGTATTTACAGCCCTAATGAAAAACTGTTTTTT.

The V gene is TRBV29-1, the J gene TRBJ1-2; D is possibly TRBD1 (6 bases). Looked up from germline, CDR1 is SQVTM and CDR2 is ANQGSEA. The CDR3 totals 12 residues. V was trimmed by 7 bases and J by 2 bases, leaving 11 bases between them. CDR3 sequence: CSGKDRNYGYTF. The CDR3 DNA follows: TGCAGCGGTAAAGACAGGAACTATGGCTACACCTTC.

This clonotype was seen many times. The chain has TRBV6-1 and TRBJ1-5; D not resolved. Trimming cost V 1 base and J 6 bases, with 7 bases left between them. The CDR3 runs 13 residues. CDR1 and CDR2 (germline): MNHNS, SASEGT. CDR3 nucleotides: TGTGCCAGCAGTGAAGACCGAGGTCAGCCCCAGCATTTT. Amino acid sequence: CASSEDRGQPQHF.

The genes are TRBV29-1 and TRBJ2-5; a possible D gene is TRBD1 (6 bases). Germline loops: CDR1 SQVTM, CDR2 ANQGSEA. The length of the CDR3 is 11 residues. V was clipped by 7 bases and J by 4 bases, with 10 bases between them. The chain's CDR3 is CSGGGLETQYF. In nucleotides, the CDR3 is TGCAGCGGAGGGGGTTTAGAGACCCAGTACTTC.

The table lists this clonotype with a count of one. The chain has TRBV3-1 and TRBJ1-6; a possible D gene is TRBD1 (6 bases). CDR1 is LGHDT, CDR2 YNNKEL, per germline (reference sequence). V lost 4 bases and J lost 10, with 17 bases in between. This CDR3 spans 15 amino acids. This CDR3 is CASSPRGNFQSPLHF. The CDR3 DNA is TGTGCCAGCAGCCCTAGGGGGAACTTCCAATCACCCCTCCACTTT.

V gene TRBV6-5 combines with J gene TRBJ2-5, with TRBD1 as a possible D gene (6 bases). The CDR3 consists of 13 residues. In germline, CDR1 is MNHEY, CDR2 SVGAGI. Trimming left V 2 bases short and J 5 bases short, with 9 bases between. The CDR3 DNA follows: TGTGCCAGCAGTTACGGGGGCGATGAGACCCAGTACTTC. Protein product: CASSYGGDETQYF.

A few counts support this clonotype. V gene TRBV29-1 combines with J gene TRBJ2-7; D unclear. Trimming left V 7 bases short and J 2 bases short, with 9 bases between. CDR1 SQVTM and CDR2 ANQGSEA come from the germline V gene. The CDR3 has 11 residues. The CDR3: CSAQETYEQYF. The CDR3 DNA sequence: TGCAGCGCTCAGGAAACCTACGAGCAGTACTTC.

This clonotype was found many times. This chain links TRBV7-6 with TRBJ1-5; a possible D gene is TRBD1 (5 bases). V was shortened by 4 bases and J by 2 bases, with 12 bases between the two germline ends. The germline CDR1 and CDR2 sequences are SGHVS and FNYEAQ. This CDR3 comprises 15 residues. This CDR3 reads CASSYERGGNQPQHF. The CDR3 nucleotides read TGTGCCAGCAGCTATGAAAGGGGTGGCAATCAGCCCCAGCATTTT.

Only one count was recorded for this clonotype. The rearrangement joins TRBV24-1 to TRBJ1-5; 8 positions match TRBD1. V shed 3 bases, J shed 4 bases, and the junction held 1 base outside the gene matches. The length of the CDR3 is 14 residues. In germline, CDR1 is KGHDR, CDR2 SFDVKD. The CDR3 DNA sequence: TGTGCCACCAGTGATCGGACAGGGAATCAGCCCCAGCATTTT. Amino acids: CATSDRTGNQPQHF.

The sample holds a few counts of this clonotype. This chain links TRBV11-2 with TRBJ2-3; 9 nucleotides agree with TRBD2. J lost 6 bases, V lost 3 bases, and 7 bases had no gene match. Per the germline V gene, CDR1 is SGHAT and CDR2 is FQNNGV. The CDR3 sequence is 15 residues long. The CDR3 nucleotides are TGTGCCAGCAGCTTCGAGCGGGGGGCGGTGGATACGCAGTATTTT. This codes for CASSFERGAVDTQYF.

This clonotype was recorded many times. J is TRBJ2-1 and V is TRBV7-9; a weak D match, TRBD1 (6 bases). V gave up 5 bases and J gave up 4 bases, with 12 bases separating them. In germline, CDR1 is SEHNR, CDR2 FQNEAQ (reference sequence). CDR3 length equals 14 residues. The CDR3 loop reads CASSPRTAYNEQFF. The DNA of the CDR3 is TGTGCCAGCAGCCCGCGGACAGCGTACAATGAGCAGTTCTTC.

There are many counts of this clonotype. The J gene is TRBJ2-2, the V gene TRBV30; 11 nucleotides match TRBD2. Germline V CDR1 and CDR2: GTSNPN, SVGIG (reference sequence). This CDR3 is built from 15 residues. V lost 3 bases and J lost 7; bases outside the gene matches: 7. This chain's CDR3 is CAWSRSGGAVGELFF. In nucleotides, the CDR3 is TGTGCCTGGAGCCGTAGCGGGGGGGCTGTCGGGGAGCTGTTTTTT.

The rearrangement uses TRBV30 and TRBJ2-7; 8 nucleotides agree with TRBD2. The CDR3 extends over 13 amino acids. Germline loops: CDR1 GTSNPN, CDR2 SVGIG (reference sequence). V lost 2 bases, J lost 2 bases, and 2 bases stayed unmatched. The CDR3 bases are TGTGCCTGGAGTTCGGGGGGGCCCTACGAGCAGTACTTC. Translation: CAWSSGGPYEQYF.

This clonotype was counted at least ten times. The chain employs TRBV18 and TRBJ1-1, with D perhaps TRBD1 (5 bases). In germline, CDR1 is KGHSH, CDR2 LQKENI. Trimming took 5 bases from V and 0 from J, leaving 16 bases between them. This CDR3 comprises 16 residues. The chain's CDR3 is CASSSGAQRLNTEAFF. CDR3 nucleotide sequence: TGTGCCAGCTCATCTGGGGCCCAGCGCTTGAACACTGAAGCTTTCTTT.

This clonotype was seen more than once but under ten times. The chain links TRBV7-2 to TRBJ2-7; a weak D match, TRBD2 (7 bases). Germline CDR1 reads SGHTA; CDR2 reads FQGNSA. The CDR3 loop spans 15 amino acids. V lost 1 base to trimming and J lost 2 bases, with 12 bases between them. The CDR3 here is CASSLVGGATYEQYF. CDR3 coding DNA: TGTGCCAGCAGCTTAGTAGGGGGGGCCACCTACGAGCAGTACTTC.

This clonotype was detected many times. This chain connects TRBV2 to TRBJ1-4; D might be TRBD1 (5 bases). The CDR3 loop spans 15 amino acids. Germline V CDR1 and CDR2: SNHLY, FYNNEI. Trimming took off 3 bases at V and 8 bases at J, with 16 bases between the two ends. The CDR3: CASSDLRQLGEKLFF. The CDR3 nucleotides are TGTGCCAGCAGTGACTTAAGACAGCTGGGAGAAAAACTGTTTTTT.

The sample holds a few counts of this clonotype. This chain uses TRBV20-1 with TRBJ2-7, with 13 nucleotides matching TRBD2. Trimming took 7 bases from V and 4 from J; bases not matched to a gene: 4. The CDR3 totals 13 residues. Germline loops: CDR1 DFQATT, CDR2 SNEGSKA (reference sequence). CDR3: CSVTGLAGYEQYF. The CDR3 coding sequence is TGCAGTGTTACGGGACTAGCGGGATACGAGCAGTACTTC.

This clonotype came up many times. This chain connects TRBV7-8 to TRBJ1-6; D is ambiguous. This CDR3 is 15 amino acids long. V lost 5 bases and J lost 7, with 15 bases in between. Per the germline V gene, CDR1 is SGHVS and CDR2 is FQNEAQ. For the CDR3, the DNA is TGTGCCAGCAGCCTCGGTGGAAGAGGCAATTCACCCCTCCACTTT. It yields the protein CASSLGGRGNSPLHF.

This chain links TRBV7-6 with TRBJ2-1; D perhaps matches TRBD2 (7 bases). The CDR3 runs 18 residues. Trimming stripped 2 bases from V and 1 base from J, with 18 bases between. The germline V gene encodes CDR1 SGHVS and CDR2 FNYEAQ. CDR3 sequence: CASSLWLVGGPSYNEQFF. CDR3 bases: TGTGCCAGCAGCTTATGGCTGGTGGGGGGGCCGTCCTACAATGAGCAGTTCTTC.

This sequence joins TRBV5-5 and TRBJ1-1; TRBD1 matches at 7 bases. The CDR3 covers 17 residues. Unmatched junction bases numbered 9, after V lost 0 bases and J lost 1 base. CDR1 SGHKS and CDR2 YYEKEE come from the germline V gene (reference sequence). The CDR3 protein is CASSLETYGTANTEAFF. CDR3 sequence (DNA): TGTGCCAGCAGCTTGGAAACTTACGGGACAGCGAACACTGAAGCTTTCTTT.

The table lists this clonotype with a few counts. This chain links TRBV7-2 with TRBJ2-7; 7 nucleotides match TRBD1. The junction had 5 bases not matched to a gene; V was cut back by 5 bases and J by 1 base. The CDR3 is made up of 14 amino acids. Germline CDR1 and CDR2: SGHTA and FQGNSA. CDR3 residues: CASSPDRTSYEQYF. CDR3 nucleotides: TGTGCCAGCAGCCCGGACAGGACATCCTACGAGCAGTACTTC.

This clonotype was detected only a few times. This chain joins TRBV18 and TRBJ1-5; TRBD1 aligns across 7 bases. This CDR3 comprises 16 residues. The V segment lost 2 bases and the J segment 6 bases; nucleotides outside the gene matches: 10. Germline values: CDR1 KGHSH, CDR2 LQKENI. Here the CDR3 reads CASSPFPEGAVQPQHF. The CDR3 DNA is TGTGCCAGCTCACCATTTCCAGAGGGGGCGGTTCAGCCCCAGCATTTT.

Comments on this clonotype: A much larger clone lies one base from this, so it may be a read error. The CDR3 region has the DNA TGTGTCAGCAGCGGGACCGAGGGGGCAGGGGAAAAACTGTTTTTT. Amino acids: CVSSGTEGAGEKLFF. The chain uses TRBV11-2 and TRBJ1-4; 7 bases line up with TRBD1. Germline values: CDR1 SGHAT, CDR2 FQNNGV. The CDR3 sequence is 15 residues long.

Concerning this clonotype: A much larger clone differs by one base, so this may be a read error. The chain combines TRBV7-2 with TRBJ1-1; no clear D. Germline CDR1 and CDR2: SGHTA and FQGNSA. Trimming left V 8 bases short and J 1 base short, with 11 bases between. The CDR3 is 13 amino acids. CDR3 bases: TGTGCCAGCGGCCCCGCTCGGAACACTGAAGCTTTCTTT. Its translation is CASGPARNTEAFF.

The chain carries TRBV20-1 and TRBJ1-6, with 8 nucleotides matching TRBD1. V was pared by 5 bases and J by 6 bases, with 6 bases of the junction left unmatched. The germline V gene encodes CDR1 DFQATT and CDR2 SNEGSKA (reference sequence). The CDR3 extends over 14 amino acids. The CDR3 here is CSAVDRGGNSPLHF. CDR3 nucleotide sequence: TGCAGTGCTGTCGACAGGGGCGGTAATTCACCCCTCCACTTT.

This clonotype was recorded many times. This CDR3 reads CAWSPGTGGAVDTQYF. The CDR3 bases are TGTGCCTGGAGCCCTGGGACGGGGGGGGCAGTAGATACGCAGTATTTT. The chain is built from TRBV30 and TRBJ2-3, with TRBD2 matching 8 bases. V trimming: 3 bases; J trimming: 5 bases; junction bases outside the gene matches: 13. CDR1 GTSNPN and CDR2 SVGIG come from the germline V gene (reference sequence). CDR3 size: 16 residues.